A single T cell receptor (beta chain) is shown here with its context. This entry comes from a study of blood T cell repertoires in COVID-19. How the authors handled the data: Reference gene primer amplification gave nucleated cell count estimates. TCRdb's table, derived via immunoSEQ multiplex PCR, lists solely in-frame clones and lacks some. The V and J calls and the clone size are those of that table, but D and trimming were determined from the DNA. The sample gives tens of thousands of clones, around 83% of which show up once; around 24% is in the top ten. V gave up 7 bases and J gave up 0 bases, with 11 bases separating them. This CDR3 spans 14 amino acids. Looked up from germline, CDR1 is MNHEY and CDR2 is SVGAGI.

Sequenced input: peripheral blood. The chain carries TRBV6-5 and TRBJ2-3; weak D call: TRBD2 (6 bases). The source of this sequence is a human donor with acute or convalescent COVID-19. The donor label of this sample is uncertain. CDR3 nucleotides: TGTGCCAGCACGGGGGATTTAAGCACAGATACGCAGTATTTT. Its translation is CASTGDLSTDTQYF.